The 27 T cell receptor beta chains below all came from one sample that was sequenced in a study of graft-versus-host responses after intestinal transplantation. Libraries were prepared by immunoSEQ multiplex PCR; TCRdb keeps only in-frame clonotypes and omits some of them. Here the sample spans 75,000 to 100,000 clones, approximately 92% being singletons. The sequenced sample was PBMCs, obtained 450 to 480 days after intestinal transplant. These receptors were taken from a human patient who received an intestinal transplant, so some T cells may come from the graft donor.

The chain has TRBV6-1 and TRBJ1-3; D gene uncertain. The V gene's germline CDR1 is MNHNS and CDR2 SASEGT. The CDR3 consists of 14 residues. The V end lost 5 bases, the J end lost 1 base, and 9 bases lay between the germline ends. CDR3 DNA: TGTGCCAGCAGTCCGACGGATTCTGGAAACACCATATATTTT. This encodes CASSPTDSGNTIYF.

The rearrangement links TRBV5-1 to TRBJ1-4; TRBD1 is a possible D gene (5 bases). The CDR3 covers 15 residues. The germline V and J ends were trimmed by 2 bases and 3 bases, with 11 bases remaining between them. Germline-derived CDR1 and CDR2 are SGHRS and YFSETQ. The CDR3, as DNA: TGCGCCAGCAGCTTCTCTGGGGGAGCTAATGAAAAACTGTTTTTT. Its translation: CASSFSGGANEKLFF.

This clone was counted once. The V gene is TRBV19, the J gene TRBJ1-2; perhaps TRBD1 as D (6 bases). From germline, CDR1 is LNHDA and CDR2 SQIVND (reference sequence). This CDR3 has 15 amino acids. Deletions cut 5 bases from V and 5 bases from J, with 18 bases between. In DNA form, the CDR3 reads TGTGCCAGTAGTCATACAGGGACTGTTTTATATGGCTACACCTTC. This translates into CASSHTGTVLYGYTF.

This chain links TRBV19 with TRBJ1-5, with 9 bases that match TRBD1. V dropped 9 bases and J dropped 10; count of bases not matched to a gene: 13. The CDR3 is made up of 14 amino acids. Germline V gene data show CDR1 as LNHDA and CDR2 as SQIVND (reference sequence). CDR3 in amino acids: CASTPGQGVGPQHF. In DNA, the CDR3 is TGTGCCAGCACCCCGGGACAGGGCGTTGGCCCCCAGCATTTT.

The genes are TRBV7-9 and TRBJ2-7; D unresolved. Between the trimmed V and J ends, which lost 3 bases and 6 bases, there was a span of 15 bases. The CDR3 is 14 residues long. In germline, CDR1 is SEHNR, CDR2 FQNEAQ (reference sequence). The DNA for the CDR3 is TGTGCCAGCAGCTTTAGGCCTAATCCCACCGAGCAGTACTTC. Translated: CASSFRPNPTEQYF.

The rearrangement links TRBV6-4 to TRBJ2-3; a weak D match, TRBD2 (5 bases). Germline V gene data show CDR1 as MRHNA and CDR2 as SNTAGT. The CDR3 contains 14 residues. The V end lost 4 bases, the J end lost 4 bases, and 12 bases lay between the germline ends. CDR3 loop: CASSAGKSADTQYF. CDR3 coding DNA: TGTGCCAGCAGTGCCGGGAAATCGGCAGATACGCAGTATTTT.

The gene calls are TRBV19 and TRBJ2-1, with D perhaps matching TRBD2 (6 bases). CDR3 length: 16 residues. Germline V gene data show CDR1 as LNHDA and CDR2 as SQIVND (reference sequence). Between the trimmed V and J ends, which lost 3 bases and 0 bases, there was a span of 12 bases. The CDR3 sequence is CASSMPGVSSYNEQFF. For the CDR3, the DNA is TGTGCCAGTAGTATGCCGGGGGTAAGCTCCTACAATGAGCAGTTCTTC.

J is TRBJ2-7 and V is TRBV7-9, with D hard to call. This CDR3 has 12 amino acids. V was trimmed by 5 bases and J by 2 bases, leaving 7 bases between them. Germline CDR1 SEHNR, CDR2 FQNEAQ (reference sequence). The CDR3 sequence is CASSPGAYEQYF. The CDR3, as DNA: TGTGCCAGCAGCCCAGGCGCCTACGAGCAGTACTTC.

This clone was recorded once. This chain connects TRBV5-1 to TRBJ1-1; tentative D call: TRBD1 (5 bases). Per germline, CDR1 SGHRS and CDR2 YFSETQ. Deletions cut 2 bases from V and 1 base from J, with 12 bases between. The CDR3 is 15 residues long. CDR3 in amino acids: CASSFPGTANTEAFF. CDR3 coding DNA: TGCGCCAGCAGCTTCCCCGGGACCGCGAACACTGAAGCTTTCTTT.

This clone occurred a few times. The J gene is TRBJ1-1, the V gene TRBV6-6, with a possible D match to TRBD1 (6 bases). The germline gives CDR1 MNHNY, CDR2 SVGAGI (reference sequence). V lost 6 bases and J 7 bases, leaving 15 bases between the germline ends. The CDR3 is made up of 13 amino acids. DNA of the CDR3: TGTGCCAGCAGCAACCTAGGGGGTGATGAAGCTTTCTTT. Protein: CASSNLGGDEAFF.

The chain is built from TRBV7-9 and TRBJ1-4, with unresolved D. Germline assignment: CDR1 SEHNR and CDR2 FQNEAQ (reference sequence). CDR3 size: 15 residues. The V and J ends lost 5 bases and 4 bases respectively, with 14 bases between them. The DNA for the CDR3 is TGTGCCAGCAGCCGGGTCGTTCTAATTAATGAAAAACTGTTTTTT. It codes for CASSRVVLINEKLFF.

The gene calls are TRBV12-5 and TRBJ2-2; tentative D call: TRBD2 (5 bases). Germline CDR1 is LGHNT and CDR2 is FRNRAP. The CDR3 consists of 13 residues. V gave up 6 bases and J gave up 9 bases, with 14 bases separating them. CDR3 bases: TGTGCTAGTGGAACGGGGTTCAGGAGGGAGCTGTTTTTT. Translating gives CASGTGFRRELFF.

The V and J genes are TRBV19 and TRBJ1-3; weak D call: TRBD1 (5 bases). This CDR3 is 15 amino acids long. From germline, CDR1 is LNHDA and CDR2 SQIVND (reference sequence). V gave up 6 bases and J gave up 2 bases, with 14 bases separating them. This CDR3 reads CASSIRDNPGNTIYF. CDR3 DNA: TGTGCCAGTAGCATCAGGGATAACCCTGGAAACACCATATATTTT. Drawing the rest from reference TRBV19 and TRBJ1-3, the complete variable domain is DGGITQSPKYLFRKEGQNVTLSCEQNLNHDAMYWYRQDPGQGLRLIYYSQIVNDFQKGDIAEGYSVSREKKESFPLTVTSAQKNPTAFYLCASSIRDNPGNTIYFGEGSWLTVV.

V usage is TRBV19 and J usage is TRBJ1-5; a possible D gene is TRBD1 (5 bases). CDR1 is LNHDA, CDR2 SQIVND, per germline (reference sequence). The CDR3 runs 16 residues. The ends were cut back, 7 bases at V and 0 bases at J, with 16 bases in the middle. The CDR3 region is CASIIGGAPSNQPQHF. The CDR3 nucleotides are TGTGCCAGTATCATCGGTGGGGCCCCTAGCAATCAGCCCCAGCATTTT.

The chain is built from TRBV20-1 and TRBJ1-2; TRBD1 aligns across 7 bases. The trim removed 6 bases at V and 7 bases at J, leaving 5 bases unmatched. The CDR3 is 11 residues long. Germline-derived CDR1 and CDR2 are DFQATT and SNEGSKA (reference sequence). The CDR3 region is CSATDRSGYTF. The CDR3 nucleotides are TGCAGTGCGACGGACAGGTCTGGCTACACCTTC.

This chain links TRBV7-3 with TRBJ2-1; tentative D call: TRBD2 (5 bases). The CDR3 totals 12 residues. Germline values: CDR1 SGHTA, CDR2 FQGTGA. Trimming cost V 5 bases and J 5 bases, with 7 bases left between them. The CDR3 reads CASSLGDNEQFF. DNA for the CDR3: TGTGCCAGCAGCCTCGGGGACAATGAGCAGTTCTTC.

This clone appeared a single time. The chain uses TRBV15 and TRBJ1-2; possible D gene TRBD1, 6 bases. Trimming removed 1 base at V and 2 bases at J, with 8 bases between. Germline V lookup: CDR1 LNHNV, CDR2 YYDKDF (reference sequence). The CDR3 is made up of 14 amino acids. CDR3 in DNA: TGTGCCACCAGCAGAGGTGGGACAAACTATGGCTACACCTTC. It translates to CATSRGGTNYGYTF.

The V and J genes are TRBV18 and TRBJ1-3; TRBD1 is a possible D gene (6 bases). The V end was cut by 3 bases, the J end by 1 base, with 13 bases between. The CDR3 has 16 amino acids. CDR1 KGHSH and CDR2 LQKENI come from the germline V gene. Here the CDR3 DNA reads TGTGCCAGCTCACCTGACAGGATAGCTTCTGGAAACACCATATATTTT. Its translation: CASSPDRIASGNTIYF. Drawing the rest from reference TRBV18 and TRBJ1-3, the complete variable domain is NAGVMQNPRHLVRRRGQEARLRCSPMKGHSHVYWYRQLPEEGLKFMVYLQKENIIDESGMPKERFSAEFPKEGPSILRIQQVVRGDSAAYFCASSPDRIASGNTIYFGEGSWLTVV.

The chain links TRBV6-4 to TRBJ2-3; 10 nucleotides agree with TRBD2. CDR3 length: 15 amino acids. V gave up 0 bases and J gave up 4 bases; unmatched junction bases: 1. Germline V CDR1 and CDR2: MRHNA, SNTAGT. DNA for the CDR3: TGTGCCAGCAGTGACTCTAGCGGGGGGCCAGATACGCAGTATTTT. Amino acids: CASSDSSGGPDTQYF.

A single count supports this clone. The chain couples TRBV7-8 to TRBJ2-5; 7 nucleotides match TRBD2. CDR3 length: 13 amino acids. The V gene's germline CDR1 is SGHVS and CDR2 FQNEAQ. V lost 5 bases to trimming and J lost 5 bases; unmatched junction nucleotides: 5. The CDR3 loop is CASSGRGEETQYF. CDR3 DNA sequence: TGTGCCAGCAGCGGACGGGGGGAGGAGACCCAGTACTTC.

The V and J genes are TRBV7-2 and TRBJ2-5, with 7 bases matching TRBD1. The germline V gene has CDR1 SGHTA and CDR2 FQGNSA. The CDR3 length is 15 residues. J lost 0 bases, V lost 4 bases, and 5 bases had no gene match. The CDR3 bases are TGTGCCAGCAGCTCTCAGACAGGGCACCAAGAGACCCAGTACTTC. Protein: CASSSQTGHQETQYF.

The rearrangement uses TRBV10-2 and TRBJ1-2, with TRBD1 as a possible D gene (6 bases). Germline V gene data show CDR1 as WSHSY and CDR2 as SAAADI. The CDR3 runs to 14 residues. V was cut by 7 bases and J by 4 bases, with 16 bases left in between. Here the CDR3 reads CASTNSWGAYGYTF. The CDR3 DNA reads TGCGCCAGCACGAACTCGTGGGGGGCCTATGGCTACACCTTC.

The chain carries TRBV7-9 and TRBJ2-7, with 8 bases fitting TRBD2. The length of the CDR3 is 15 residues. Germline loops: CDR1 SEHNR, CDR2 FQNEAQ (reference sequence). The V segment lost 6 bases and the J segment 3 bases; nucleotides outside the gene matches: 10. CDR3 protein: CASRKIAGTDYEQYF. The CDR3 bases are TGTGCCAGCAGGAAGATAGCGGGGACCGACTACGAGCAGTACTTC.

This clone was counted a single time. The rearrangement links TRBV6-1 to TRBJ1-2; D ambiguous. Germline CDR1 and CDR2: MNHNS and SASEGT. V lost 7 bases to trimming and J lost 0 bases, with 9 bases between them. The CDR3 has 13 amino acids. CDR3 amino acids: CASMVVTNYGYTF. DNA for the CDR3: TGTGCCAGCATGGTAGTGACTAACTATGGCTACACCTTC.

In its sample, this clone was seen once. The chain employs TRBV9 and TRBJ2-7, with D perhaps TRBD2 (6 bases). V was cut by 0 bases and J by 0 bases, with 7 bases left in between. This CDR3 is 14 amino acids long. Germline V gene sequence: CDR1 SGDLS, CDR2 YYNGEE. CDR3 in DNA: TGTGCCAGCAGCGTAGAGACTAGCTCCTACGAGCAGTACTTC. Its protein product is CASSVETSSYEQYF.

V gene TRBV10-2 combines with J gene TRBJ2-2; D is uncertain. The CDR3 spans 12 residues. V lost 4 bases and J 7 bases, leaving 7 bases between the germline ends. Looked up from germline, CDR1 is WSHSY and CDR2 is SAAADI. The CDR3 region is CASSVQIGELFF. The CDR3 region has the DNA TGCGCCAGCAGTGTGCAGATCGGGGAGCTGTTTTTT.

This clone was picked up one time. The J gene is TRBJ2-2, the V gene TRBV19, with D perhaps matching TRBD1 or TRBD2 (5 bases each). The germline V gene has CDR1 LNHDA and CDR2 SQIVND (reference sequence). The CDR3 is 12 residues long. V gave up 7 bases and J gave up 8 bases, with 11 bases separating them. Here the CDR3 DNA reads TGTGCCAGTACCACCGGGGCAGGGGAGCTGTTTTTT. This gives the protein CASTTGAGELFF.